The table lists the clone carrying this T cell receptor (beta chain) with many counts. Its antigen is unknown. Preparation of TCR beta libraries was done by quantitative 5'-RACE with molecular barcodes. TCRdb used MiXCR to reprocess the 5' RACE reads, holding one entry per CDR3 protein. The sample holds about 69,000 distinct CDR3 sequences, approximately 5% seen once. These data are taken from a study of CD8 T cells in ankylosing spondylitis. Study findings and constraints: Certain motif variants had earlier appeared in reactive arthritis synovial fluid and blood. The study looked at matched synovial fluid samples from ankylosing spondylitis patients. Disease-linked clones were reported to be significantly enriched there. Disease-linked clones displayed a CD8+ phenotype and appeared relatively rarely in peripheral blood.

The receptor was derived from a male donor with ankylosing spondylitis or in good health (not recorded which). The sequencing sample was made of blood, either unsorted or a sorted T cell fraction (not recorded which).

CDR3 sequence reads: CAIRPDAEANTQYF. The DNA of the CDR3 is TGTGCCATCCGCCCTGATGCCGAGGCAAATACGCAGTATTTT. The chain joins TRBV10-3 to TRBJ2-3; D ambiguous. CDR1 is ENHRY, CDR2 SYGVKD, per germline. The CDR3 consists of 14 residues. V lost 8 bases, J lost 7 bases, and 19 bases lay in between.